The 9 T cell receptor beta chains below come from one sample, sequenced in a study of T cells after posttransplantation cyclophosphamide. The assay was immunoSEQ multiplex PCR, and TCRdb's table has in-frame clones only and misses some. The sample gives roughly 21,000 clones, 80% to 90% of which show up once; more than 2% is in the top ten. Methotrexate plus calcineurin inhibitor accompanied controls' myeloablative marrow transplants; sampling was 1 year later. The source was PBMCs, collected 362 days after allogeneic stem cell transplant with calcineurin inhibitor and methotrexate. These receptors came from a female patient in her 30s who received an allogeneic stem cell transplant from an unrelated donor, was CMV-positive, and had acute and chronic GVHD. Some T cells may be graft donor cells.

The V and J genes are TRBV10-3 and TRBJ1-1, with a weak D call TRBD1 (6 bases). V shed 0 bases and J shed 10 bases, with 24 bases lying between them. The CDR3 sequence is 17 residues long. Germline V lookup: CDR1 ENHRY, CDR2 SYGVKD. CDR3 DNA sequence: TGTGCCATCAGTGAGTCCGGGCGACAGGTAGGCCCTCGCAGAGCTTTCTTT. As protein: CAISESGRQVGPRRAFF.

The rearrangement joins TRBV19 to TRBJ2-7; a possible D gene is TRBD1 (5 bases). The germline CDR1 and CDR2 sequences are LNHDA and SQIVND (reference sequence). The germline V and J ends were trimmed by 2 bases and 6 bases, with 5 bases remaining between them. CDR3 length: 11 amino acids. The CDR3 is CASSITGEQYF. CDR3 nucleotide sequence: TGTGCCAGTAGTATAACAGGCGAGCAGTACTTC.

The V and J genes are TRBV5-5 and TRBJ2-5, with TRBD2 identical over 15 bases. Per germline, CDR1 SGHKS and CDR2 YYEKEE (reference sequence). CDR3 length equals 17 residues. Unmatched junction bases numbered 10, after V lost 3 bases and J lost 7 bases. CDR3 protein: CASSSSAGLAGGWTQYF. CDR3 DNA: TGTGCCAGCAGCTCTTCGGCTGGACTAGCGGGGGGGTGGACCCAGTACTTC.

This clone was picked up a small number of times. The chain links TRBV29-1 to TRBJ2-1, with 10 positions matching TRBD2. The CDR3 spans 12 residues. CDR1 SQVTM and CDR2 ANQGSEA come from the germline V gene. V was clipped by 4 bases and J by 15 bases; unmatched bases: 9. For the CDR3, the DNA is TGCAGCGTTGGGAGGGAGGGACTAGCGATGTTCTTC. Its translation: CSVGREGLAMFF.

This clone appeared a single time. The chain carries TRBV9 and TRBJ2-3, with 7 bases fitting TRBD2. The CDR3 is 16 amino acids. The germline V gene has CDR1 SGDLS and CDR2 YYNGEE. Trimming cost V 4 bases and J 4 bases; bases outside gene matches: 12. CDR3 DNA sequence: TGTGCCAGCAGCATCTCGACTAGCCGAACCCCAGATACGCAGTATTTT. Its translation: CASSISTSRTPDTQYF.

This clone was observed a few times. This rearrangement joins TRBV6-1 to TRBJ2-7, with TRBD2 matching 13 bases. Losses at the gene ends were 5 bases for V and 4 bases for J; bases not matched to a gene: 5. This CDR3 contains 15 residues. The germline gives CDR1 MNHNS, CDR2 SASEGT. The CDR3 bases are TGTGCCAGCAGTACGACTAGCGGGGGGCCTTACGAGCAGTACTTC. It encodes CASSTTSGGPYEQYF.

J is TRBJ2-7 and V is TRBV6-1; D unresolved. The CDR3 totals 12 residues. Germline V CDR1 and CDR2: MNHNS, SASEGT. Trimming stripped 5 bases from V and 6 bases from J, with 11 bases between. The CDR3 DNA sequence: TGTGCCAGCAGTTTATCTAGGATCGAGCAGTACTTC. Protein product: CASSLSRIEQYF.

This rearrangement joins TRBV2 to TRBJ1-3; the D is unclear. The V gene lost 8 bases and the J gene lost 0 bases, with 11 bases spanning the gap. From germline, CDR1 is SNHLY and CDR2 FYNNEI. This CDR3 is built from 14 residues. The CDR3 loop reads CASSGGNSGNTIYF. In nucleotides, the CDR3 is TGTGCCAGCTCGGGCGGGAACTCTGGAAACACCATATATTTT. The entire variable domain, with the rest obtained from reference TRBV2 and TRBJ1-3, is as follows: EPEVTQTPSHQVTQMGQEVILRCVPISNHLYFYWYRQILGQKVEFLVSFYNNEISEKSEIFDDQFSVERPDGSNFTLKIRSTKLEDSAMYFCASSGGNSGNTIYFGEGSWLTVV.

This chain uses TRBV18 with TRBJ2-7; a weak D match, TRBD2 (5 bases). V lost 0 bases, J lost 5 bases, and 14 bases lay in between. Germline-derived CDR1 and CDR2 are KGHSH and LQKENI. The CDR3 is 15 residues long. As DNA, the CDR3 is TGTGCCAGCTCACCACCGGTCGGGGTACGTCACGAGCAGTACTTC. Its translation: CASSPPVGVRHEQYF.